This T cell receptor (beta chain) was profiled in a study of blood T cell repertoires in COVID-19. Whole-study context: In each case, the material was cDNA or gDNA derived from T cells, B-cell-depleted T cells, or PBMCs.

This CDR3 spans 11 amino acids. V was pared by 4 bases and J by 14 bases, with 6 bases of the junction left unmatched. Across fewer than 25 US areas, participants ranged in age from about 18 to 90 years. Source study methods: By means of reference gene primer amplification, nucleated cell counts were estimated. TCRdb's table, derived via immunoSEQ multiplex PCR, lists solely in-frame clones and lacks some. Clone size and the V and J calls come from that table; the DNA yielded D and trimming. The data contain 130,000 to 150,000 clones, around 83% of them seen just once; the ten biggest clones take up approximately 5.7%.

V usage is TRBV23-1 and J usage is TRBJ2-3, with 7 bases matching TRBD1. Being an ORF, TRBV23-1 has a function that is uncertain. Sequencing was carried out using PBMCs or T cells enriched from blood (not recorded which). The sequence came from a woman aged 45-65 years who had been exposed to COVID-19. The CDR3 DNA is TGCGCCAGCAGTCGGACAGGCTCTTTGTATTTT. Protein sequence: CASSRTGSLYF.